The rows below give T cell receptor beta chains drawn from one sample of a study of cytomegalovirus exposure and HLA in healthy donors. Using immunoSEQ multiplex PCR, the repertoire was profiled, and TCRdb retains in-frame clones only, with some absent. The repertoire holds over 80,000 clones, with about 85% as singletons. Sequenced input: PBMCs. The receptors originated from a man aged 18 to 35 in good health and CMV-seropositive. Each CDR3 is given with its conserved first and last residue.

V gene | CDR3 protein
TRBV2 | CASTEQGSGNTIYF
TRBV5-4 | CASSLVGETQYF
TRBV5-1 | CASSLFGRENTEAFF
TRBV19 | CASSIILLAEGSYNEQFF
TRBV7-9 | CASSLSSVQETQYF
TRBV5-4 | CASSLSAYNEQFF
TRBV28 | CASSLRVAENIQYF
TRBV12-5 | CASGSVPGDYGYTF
TRBV10-1 | CASSESLAGGPYNEQFF
TRBV29-1 | CSGKGQGYEQYF
TRBV4-2 | CASSNKAGPTYEQYF
TRBV6-1 | CASNDRGRDQPQHF
TRBV5-4 | CASSFQGMNTEAFF
TRBV11-2 | CASSSAGAGETQYF
TRBV7-9 | CASSLPLAGSAAAKNIQYF
TRBV5-1 | CASSLAGGRATDTQYF
TRBV7-3 | CASSPLTSGVNNEQFF
TRBV5-1 | CASSLDNRVLTMNTEAFF
TRBV6-6 | CASRTGTSGYNEQFF
TRBV5-1 | CASSSGTGDTDTQYF
TRBV11-2 | CASSSHSYEQYF
TRBV2 | CASRRSEGGQNTQYF
TRBV10-3 | CAISERTGGANEQFF
TRBV28 | CASSFTPSGGPEQFF
TRBV29-1 | CSVEDRFSNTGELFF
TRBV7-6 | CASSLGEGVYEQYF
TRBV6-5 | CASSYDTNSYEQYF
TRBV15 | CATSSDRQGYQPQHF
TRBV7-9 | CASSSPRRGTGKNAYEQYF
TRBV9 | CASSVGGQGVKETQYF
TRBV28 | CASTAGGRAKAFF
TRBV19 | CASNGGSGHEQYF
TRBV2 | CASSGGRGANEKLFF
TRBV7-6 | CASSPRGGLDQETQYF
TRBV7-6 | CASSLAAGGNEQFF
TRBV28 | CASRPSPGVAGEGETQYF
TRBV5-1 | CASSPVSSGRTYNEQFF
TRBV29-1 | CSVGTVARETQYF
TRBV5-4 | CASSKTGSYEQYF
TRBV15 | CATSRDTGEAFF
TRBV29-1 | CSVKLGTVQETQYF
TRBV5-1 | CASSLTSGSNEQFF
TRBV29-1 | CSVPTGVVDNEQFF
TRBV5-1 | CASSVNGSPTDTQYF
TRBV7-9 | CASSSGALLAGANNEQFF